This entry lists 24 T cell receptor beta chains sequenced from one sample in a study of T cells in Graves' hyperthyroidism and ophthalmopathy. Amplified regions were TCR beta CDR3 sequences from RNA transcripts. The TCR CDR3 was amplified in a first-round RT-PCR using the HTBI primer set. TCRdb independently ran MiXCR on the multiplex PCR reads; one entry per CDR3 protein. The repertoire has 660,000 or so distinct CDR3 sequences, around 21% of them found once; the top ten carry more than 30%. Specimen: blood. The source of these receptors is a man in his thirties or forties with Graves' ophthalmopathy.

This clonotype was picked up many times. CDR3 region: CASRILGRSDEQFF. CDR3 DNA: TGTGCCAGCCGCATTCTCGGACGGTCGGATGAGCAGTTCTTC. This chain joins TRBV12-3 or TRBV12-4 and TRBJ2-1; D unresolved. V dropped 8 bases and J dropped 8 bases, with 19 bases sitting between them. The length of the CDR3 is 14 residues.

The chain links TRBV20-1 to TRBJ2-1; 8 nucleotides agree with TRBD2. Per germline, CDR1 DFQATT and CDR2 SNEGSKA (reference sequence). The CDR3 runs to 13 residues. CDR3 amino acids: CRPGGAGYNEQFF. The DNA for the CDR3 is TGCAGGCCGGGAGGGGCGGGCTACAATGAGCAGTTCTTC.

This clonotype has a handful of counts. The chain recombines TRBV29-1 with TRBJ2-7; weak D call: TRBD1 (7 bases). V lost 4 bases to trimming and J lost 7 bases, with 14 bases between them. The CDR3 runs 12 residues. CDR1 and CDR2 (germline): SQVTM, ANQGSEA. CDR3 in amino acids: CSVGGGAGEQYF. CDR3 sequence (DNA): TGCAGCGTTGGAGGGGGCGCGGGGGAGCAGTACTTC.

The CDR3, as DNA: TGTGCCTGGAGTGTACCCAGGGGATCTGGAAACACCATATATTTT. This sequence encodes CAWSVPRGSGNTIYF. This chain uses TRBV30 with TRBJ1-3; tentative D call: TRBD1 (6 bases). Per germline, CDR1 GTSNPN and CDR2 SVGIG (reference sequence). There are 15 residues in the CDR3. Trimming left V 0 bases short and J 1 base short, with 10 bases between.

The rearrangement links TRBV10-3 to TRBJ2-7, with D perhaps assigned TRBD1 or TRBD2 (5 bases each). Trimming shortened V by 3 bases and J by 3 bases, and 15 bases separated the two germline ends. The CDR3 loop spans 15 amino acids. Germline assignment: CDR1 ENHRY and CDR2 SYGVKD. The CDR3 DNA reads TGTGCCATCAGTGACTCGGGGACGGTAGGCTACGAGCAGTACTTC. Its protein is CAISDSGTVGYEQYF.

This clonotype has only a few counts. This chain uses TRBV28 with TRBJ2-7; 12 nucleotides match TRBD1. This CDR3 has 14 amino acids. V shed 4 bases, J shed 5 bases, and the junction held 3 bases outside the gene matches. Looked up from germline, CDR1 is MDHEN and CDR2 is SYDVKM. In DNA form, the CDR3 reads TGTGCCAGCAGTTGGGACAGGGGGCTCGACGAGCAGTACTTC. Its protein is CASSWDRGLDEQYF. The complete variable domain, with remaining parts taken from reference TRBV28 and TRBJ2-7, reads DVKVTQSSRYLVKRTGEKVFLECVQDMDHENMFWYRQDPGLGLRLIYFSYDVKMKEKGDIPEGYSVSREKKERFSLILESASTNQTSMYLCASSWDRGLDEQYFGPGTRLTVT.

This clonotype was counted many times. The CDR3 sequence: CSVGSDDLMNTEAFF. CDR3 nucleotide sequence: TGCAGCGTGGGGAGTGATGACCTCATGAACACTGAAGCTTTCTTT. The gene calls are TRBV29-1 and TRBJ1-1; D is ambiguous. The CDR3 runs 15 residues. The germline V gene has CDR1 SQVTM and CDR2 ANQGSEA. V was pared by 6 bases and J by 0 bases, with 17 bases between.

This clonotype was counted a few times. V and J are TRBV18 and TRBJ2-7; 15 bases are shared with TRBD2. The CDR3 totals 15 residues. Trimming cost V 5 bases and J 4 bases; bases outside gene matches: 3. Germline CDR1 reads KGHSH; CDR2 reads LQKENI. CDR3 protein: CASSGGTSGRYEQYF. The CDR3 region has the DNA TGTGCCAGCTCAGGCGGGACTAGCGGGAGGTACGAGCAGTACTTC.

This clonotype was observed many times. The CDR3 DNA reads as TGTGCCAGCAGCTCCGGGACAGGGGGAATTAGGTCCTACGAGCAGTACTTC. Translation: CASSSGTGGIRSYEQYF. This chain uses TRBV7-9 with TRBJ2-7; 11 bases align to TRBD1. The CDR3 sequence is 17 residues long. The J segment lost 1 base and the V segment lost 4 bases, leaving 9 bases of the junction unmatched. The germline gives CDR1 SEHNR, CDR2 FQNEAQ (reference sequence).

This clonotype was observed a handful of times. V is TRBV6-1 and J is TRBJ2-2; D is ambiguous. There are 14 residues in the CDR3. Germline CDR1 reads MNHNS; CDR2 reads SASEGT. V lost 6 bases to trimming and J lost 6 bases, with 14 bases between them. The CDR3 nucleotides are TGTGCCAGCAGGCTGGACCCTCTAGCCGGGGAGCTGTTTTTT. Protein: CASRLDPLAGELFF.

As regards this clonotype: The junction differs from germline at one of its ends, possibly a read error. The rearrangement uses TRBV4-1 and TRBJ1-5; weak D call: TRBD1 (6 bases). Looked up from germline, CDR1 is MGHRA and CDR2 is YSYEKL. The CDR3 loop spans 16 amino acids. The CDR3 region has the DNA TGTGCCAGCAGCCAAGAGGGTACAGGGATTAATCAGCCCCAGCATTTT. Translation: CASSQEGTGINQPQHF.

This clonotype was seen only a few times. The CDR3 DNA sequence: TGTGCCAGCGGGGCCGGAAAGTTGCAGTTCTTC. Its protein is CASGAGKLQFF. V is TRBV2 and J is TRBJ2-1; maybe TRBD1 (5 bases). V was shortened by 8 bases and J by 12 bases, with 14 bases between the two germline ends. Germline CDR1 reads SNHLY; CDR2 reads FYNNEI. The CDR3 loop spans 11 amino acids.

The chain uses TRBV28 and TRBJ2-1, with unresolved D. Deletions cut 3 bases from V and 0 bases from J, with 12 bases between. CDR3 length: 16 residues. CDR1 and CDR2 from the germline V gene are MDHEN and SYDVKM. In DNA, the CDR3 is TGTGCCAGCAGTTTGCGGTCAGCGTTCTCCTACAATGAGCAGTTCTTC. Translating gives CASSLRSAFSYNEQFF.

This chain links TRBV5-1 with TRBJ2-1; 7 nucleotides match TRBD2. Germline V lookup: CDR1 SGHRS, CDR2 YFSETQ. The CDR3 runs 15 residues. Trimming cost V 4 bases and J 8 bases; bases outside gene matches: 12. CDR3 in DNA: TGCGCCAGCAGCGCCTGGGGGGGGGAGCTCTATGAGCAGTTCTTC. It yields the protein CASSAWGGELYEQFF.

This clonotype was recorded a few times. This sequence joins TRBV29-1 and TRBJ2-7, with 8 bases lining up with TRBD1. V trimming: 7 bases; J trimming: 4 bases; junction bases outside the gene matches: 6. Per germline, CDR1 SQVTM and CDR2 ANQGSEA. The CDR3 has 12 residues. The CDR3 loop is CSAARDRYEQYF. The CDR3 DNA reads as TGCAGCGCCGCACGGGACAGGTACGAGCAGTACTTC.

To note about this clonotype: A much bigger clone sits one base away, suggesting this may be a read error. This chain links TRBV20-1 with TRBJ2-7; 7 nucleotides match TRBD2. From germline, CDR1 is DFQATT and CDR2 SNEGSKA (reference sequence). V lost 4 bases to trimming and J lost 2 bases; unmatched junction nucleotides: 5. This CDR3 comprises 13 residues. The CDR3 reads CSAMASGAYEQYF. The CDR3 nucleotides are TGCAGTGCTATGGCTAGCGGTGCCTACGAGCAGTACTTC.

This clonotype came up a few times. The chain carries TRBV6-1 and TRBJ2-7; the match to TRBD1 covers 9 bases. The junction had 11 bases not matched to a gene; V was cut back by 5 bases and J by 3 bases. The CDR3 runs 16 residues. Germline lookup yields CDR1 MNHNS and CDR2 SASEGT. The CDR3 sequence is CASSLRRGTGIYEQYF. The CDR3 DNA reads TGTGCCAGCAGTCTTCGCCGGGGGACAGGGATCTACGAGCAGTACTTC.

J is TRBJ2-3 and V is TRBV5-1, with TRBD2 matching over 13 bases. The CDR3 spans 16 residues. CDR1 and CDR2 (germline): SGHRS, YFSETQ. The ends lost 4 bases at V and 2 bases at J; junction bases unmatched: 4. This CDR3 is CASSVGLAGFTDTQYF. The DNA for the CDR3 is TGCGCCAGCAGCGTGGGACTAGCGGGATTCACAGATACGCAGTATTTT.

The V gene is TRBV19, the J gene TRBJ2-7, with 9 positions matching TRBD1. Germline assignment: CDR1 LNHDA and CDR2 SQIVND (reference sequence). CDR3 length: 12 residues. J was trimmed by 6 bases and V by 3 bases; bases with no gene match: 0. For the CDR3, the DNA is TGTGCCAGTAGTATGGACAGGGGCGAGCAGTACTTC. Amino acids: CASSMDRGEQYF.

In its sample, this clonotype was seen a few times. V usage is TRBV7-8 and J usage is TRBJ1-4; unclear D gene. The CDR3 runs to 14 residues. The ends were cut back, 6 bases at V and 4 bases at J, with 12 bases in the middle. CDR1 is SGHVS and CDR2 is FQNEAQ in the germline V gene. CDR3: CASRDGWGNEKLFF. CDR3 sequence (DNA): TGTGCCAGCAGGGATGGATGGGGTAATGAAAAACTGTTTTTT.

This clonotype was picked up a small number of times. Since no conserved phenylalanine or tryptophan closes the CDR3, a read error is the likely cause. The CDR3 DNA is TGTGCCAGCAGTCTGGTTGGAGGGGGGAACACTGAAGCTTTCCTT. Its translation: CASSLVGGGNTEAFL. The rearrangement links TRBV27 to TRBJ1-1, with D perhaps matching TRBD1 (6 bases). This CDR3 region has 15 residues. The germline V and J ends were trimmed by 5 bases and 1 base, with 14 bases remaining between them. The germline gives CDR1 MNHEY, CDR2 SMNVEV (reference sequence).

As concerns this clonotype: This may be a read error, as it is one base from a much larger clone. DNA for the CDR3: TGTGTCAGCAGTTTGAATAGGGGACCGGTGAACACTGAAGCTTTCTTT. This gives the protein CVSSLNRGPVNTEAFF. This sequence joins TRBV28 and TRBJ1-1, with TRBD1 as a possible D gene (5 bases). The CDR3 runs 16 residues. In germline, CDR1 is MDHEN, CDR2 SYDVKM.

In nucleotides, the CDR3 is TGTGCCAGTAGTCCGTCGGGTCAGCTAGCTCGATATGGCTACACCTTC. Encoded protein: CASSPSGQLARYGYTF. The chain recombines TRBV19 with TRBJ1-2; D not certain. This CDR3 comprises 16 residues. V lost 5 bases and J 5 bases, leaving 21 bases between the germline ends. Germline lookup yields CDR1 LNHDA and CDR2 SQIVND (reference sequence).

This clonotype was detected only a few times. The chain links TRBV28 to TRBJ2-7, with a possible D match to TRBD1 (6 bases). Trimming shortened V by 4 bases and J by 0 bases, and 16 bases separated the two germline ends. Per germline, CDR1 MDHEN and CDR2 SYDVKM. The CDR3 consists of 16 residues. CDR3 region: CASSSIQGFSSYEQYF. CDR3 in DNA: TGTGCCAGCAGTTCGATACAGGGTTTCAGCTCCTACGAGCAGTACTTC.